This TCR beta chain was retrieved from a study of regulatory T cells in long-lasting Graves disease. The CDR3 runs 15 residues. Between the trimmed V and J ends, which lost 6 bases and 2 bases, there was a span of 16 bases. This clonotype came up many times. The sample's time point: newly diagnosed GD, antithyroid drugs for less than 3 months. PBMC RNA served as the TCR library source. Libraries of TCR beta came from iRepertoire HTBI primers plus Arm-PCR of CDR3 regions. One entry per CDR3 protein, called by TCRdb with MiXCR from the multiplex PCR reads. The table lists around 420,000 distinct CDR3 sequences, roughly a sixth of them singletons.

The input for sequencing was peripheral blood mononuclear cells (PBMCs), taken at new diagnosis, from a patient treated with antithyroid drugs. This clonotype was sampled from a female donor with Graves disease. This chain uses TRBV12-3 or TRBV12-4 with TRBJ1-2; D might be TRBD1 (5 bases). Here the CDR3 reads CASSPPGGGNYGYTF. CDR3 in DNA: TGTGCCAGCAGCCCACCGGGGGGGGGAAACTATGGCTACACCTTC.